The 18 T cell receptor beta chains listed next were all sequenced from one sample in a study of blood T cell repertoires in COVID-19. The method was immunoSEQ multiplex PCR; TCRdb's version includes in-frame clones alone and lacks a portion of them. The sample lists around 280,000 clones, 90% occurring once. Sequenced input: PBMCs or T cells enriched from blood (not recorded which). The receptors were gathered from a young woman with acute COVID-19.

V is TRBV3-1 (or the pseudogene TRBV3-2) and J is TRBJ1-2, with 9 bases lining up with TRBD1. Germline V gene sequence: CDR1 LGHDT, CDR2 YNNKEL (reference sequence). Unmatched junction bases numbered 9, after V lost 1 base and J lost 9 bases. The CDR3 loop spans 15 amino acids. The CDR3 protein is CASSQGRDRAASYTF. Written as DNA, the CDR3 is TGTGCCAGCAGCCAAGGCCGGGACAGGGCTGCGAGCTACACCTTC.

This clone is a singleton in its sample. The chain links TRBV19 to TRBJ2-2; no clear D gene. The germline V gene encodes CDR1 LNHDA and CDR2 SQIVND (reference sequence). V lost 0 bases and J 7 bases, leaving 6 bases between the germline ends. The CDR3 runs to 13 residues. The CDR3 loop is CASSIDGFGELFF. In nucleotides, the CDR3 is TGTGCCAGTAGTATAGACGGTTTCGGGGAGCTGTTTTTT.

As to this clone: Other nucleotide sequences in the sample specify the same CDR3. The rearrangement links TRBV7-3 to TRBJ1-6; 7 nucleotides match TRBD1. Germline loops: CDR1 SGHTA, CDR2 FQGTGA. The CDR3 extends over 13 amino acids. The V segment lost 5 bases and the J segment 8 bases; nucleotides outside the gene matches: 3. CDR3 sequence (DNA): TGTGCCAGCAGCGCTACAGGGGATTCACCCCTCCACTTT. It translates to CASSATGDSPLHF.

The chain combines TRBV27 with TRBJ1-6, with a possible D match to TRBD1 (6 bases). From germline, CDR1 is MNHEY and CDR2 SMNVEV (reference sequence). The V gene lost 3 bases and the J gene lost 8 bases, with 8 bases spanning the gap. CDR3 length: 13 residues. The CDR3 nucleotides are TGTGCCAGCAGTTTTGGACAGTATTCACCCCTCCACTTT. Encoded protein: CASSFGQYSPLHF.

The rearrangement uses TRBV24-1 and TRBJ1-2; 8 bases fit TRBD1. Trimming took 5 bases from V and 4 from J; bases not matched to a gene: 5. Looked up from germline, CDR1 is KGHDR and CDR2 is SFDVKD. The CDR3 extends over 14 amino acids. The DNA for the CDR3 is TGTGCCACCAGTGGGAAAGGGACAGGCTATGGCTACACCTTC. Its translation: CATSGKGTGYGYTF.

V usage is TRBV9 and J usage is TRBJ2-1; 12 bases are shared with TRBD2. V lost 4 bases and J lost 0; bases outside the gene matches: 8. The CDR3 totals 18 residues. Germline-derived CDR1 and CDR2 are SGDLS and YYNGEE. CDR3 sequence reads: CASSPGTSGFSSYNEQFF. DNA for the CDR3: TGTGCCAGCAGCCCGGGGACTAGCGGGTTCAGCTCCTACAATGAGCAGTTCTTC.

The chain has TRBV29-1 and TRBJ1-2; tentative D call: TRBD1 (6 bases). Germline CDR1 and CDR2: SQVTM and ANQGSEA. The CDR3 runs to 14 residues. Deletions cut 2 bases from V and 4 bases from J, with 14 bases between. The CDR3 region has the DNA TGCAGCGTTGAAAGGGGGGGCGCAGGCTATGGCTACACCTTC. Translating it yields CSVERGGAGYGYTF.

The J gene is TRBJ2-7, the V gene TRBV6-2 or TRBV6-3, with D possibly TRBD2 on 6 matching bases. This CDR3 spans 11 amino acids. Between the trimmed V and J ends, which lost 5 bases and 5 bases, there was a span of 7 bases. Per the germline V gene, CDR1 is MNHEY and CDR2 is SVGEGT. The DNA for the CDR3 is TGTGCCAGCAGTCGGGGGAACGAGCAGTACTTC. As protein: CASSRGNEQYF.

The rearrangement uses TRBV5-1 and TRBJ2-3; 7 nucleotides agree with TRBD2. Trimming cost V 4 bases and J 6 bases; bases outside gene matches: 8. Germline CDR1 SGHRS, CDR2 YFSETQ. The CDR3 covers 14 residues. This chain's CDR3 is CASSPASGGDTQYF. CDR3 coding DNA: TGCGCCAGCAGCCCAGCTAGCGGTGGGGATACGCAGTATTTT. Full variable domain (outside the CDR3, taken from reference TRBV5-1 and TRBJ2-3): KAGVTQTPRYLIKTRGQQVTLSCSPISGHRSVSWYQQTPGQGLQFLFEYFSETQRNKGNFPGRFSGRQFSNSRSEMNVSTLELGDSALYLCASSPASGGDTQYFGPGTRLTVL.

This clone appeared once. The chain combines TRBV10-2 with TRBJ1-1; no firm D call. V lost 1 base to trimming and J lost 6 bases, with 15 bases between them. This CDR3 is 15 amino acids long. Germline values: CDR1 WSHSY, CDR2 SAAADI. In nucleotides, the CDR3 is TGCGCCAGCAGTGAGTTGTGGGCCGGATCTCCTGAAGCTTTCTTT. The encoded protein is CASSELWAGSPEAFF.

The rearrangement links TRBV7-2 to TRBJ2-4; 9 nucleotides align to TRBD2. With 7 bases clipped from V and 6 bases from J, the junction kept 10 bases outside the gene matches. This CDR3 comprises 15 residues. Germline V gene data show CDR1 as SGHTA and CDR2 as FQGNSA. CDR3 nucleotide sequence: TGTGCCAGCACCCTGATTAATAGCGGGAGAAACATTCAGTACTTC. It codes for CASTLINSGRNIQYF.

The chain has TRBV6-6 and TRBJ1-3; 7 bases are a match to TRBD1. The CDR3 is 16 amino acids. The germline V gene encodes CDR1 MNHNY and CDR2 SVGAGI (reference sequence). After removal of 0 bases from V and 2 bases from J, the junction contained 4 bases not matched to a gene. The CDR3 loop is CASSYSETGTGNTIYF. CDR3 in DNA: TGTGCCAGCAGTTACTCCGAGACAGGGACTGGAAACACCATATATTTT.

The CDR3 spells CASSPDRGQGYTF. CDR3 nucleotides: TGTGCCAGCAGCCCGGACAGGGGGCAGGGCTACACCTTC. The chain couples TRBV11-2 to TRBJ1-2; 11 nucleotides match TRBD1. Looked up from germline, CDR1 is SGHAT and CDR2 is FQNNGV. V lost 5 bases, J lost 8 bases, and 4 bases stayed unmatched. This CDR3 has 13 amino acids.

The CDR3 protein is CASRAGPYEQYF. Here the CDR3 DNA reads TGTGCCAGCCGGGCGGGACCCTACGAGCAGTACTTC. The genes are TRBV12-3 or TRBV12-4 and TRBJ2-7; D possibly corresponds to TRBD2 (6 bases). With 8 bases removed from V and 2 bases from J, the gap between germline ends came to 10 bases. The CDR3 covers 12 residues.

The V and J genes are TRBV5-4 and TRBJ2-6, with D possibly being TRBD2 (6 bases). The CDR3 runs 17 residues. V was clipped by 4 bases and J by 0 bases, with 14 bases between them. Germline V gene lookup returns CDR1 SGHNT and CDR2 YYREEE (reference sequence). The chain's CDR3 is CASSRGTSLSGANVLTF. The CDR3 DNA reads as TGTGCCAGCAGCCGGGGGACCTCCCTCTCTGGGGCCAACGTCCTGACTTTC.

V and J are TRBV19 and TRBJ1-5; 9 positions match TRBD1. The CDR3 totals 15 residues. V gave up 3 bases and J gave up 2 bases; unmatched junction bases: 2. Germline CDR1 LNHDA, CDR2 SQIVND (reference sequence). CDR3 nucleotide sequence: TGTGCCAGTAGTATTCGGACAGGGGGCAATCAGCCCCAGCATTTT. Residues: CASSIRTGGNQPQHF.

The V and J genes are TRBV10-3 and TRBJ1-1; 11 positions agree with TRBD1. J lost 5 bases, V lost 3 bases, and 5 bases had no gene match. Germline V gene lookup returns CDR1 ENHRY and CDR2 SYGVKD. CDR3 length equals 15 residues. The CDR3 region is CAISDPDRGRTEAFF. The CDR3 region has the DNA TGTGCCATCAGTGATCCGGACAGGGGGCGGACTGAAGCTTTCTTT.

The rearrangement uses TRBV10-2 and TRBJ1-6, with 7 bases fitting TRBD1. This CDR3 has 15 residues. CDR1 and CDR2 (germline): WSHSY, SAAADI. V was pared by 4 bases and J by 9 bases, with 9 bases of the junction left unmatched. The CDR3 sequence is CASSGPRQGISPLHF. In DNA, the CDR3 is TGCGCCAGCAGTGGGCCCCGACAGGGAATTTCACCCCTCCACTTT.